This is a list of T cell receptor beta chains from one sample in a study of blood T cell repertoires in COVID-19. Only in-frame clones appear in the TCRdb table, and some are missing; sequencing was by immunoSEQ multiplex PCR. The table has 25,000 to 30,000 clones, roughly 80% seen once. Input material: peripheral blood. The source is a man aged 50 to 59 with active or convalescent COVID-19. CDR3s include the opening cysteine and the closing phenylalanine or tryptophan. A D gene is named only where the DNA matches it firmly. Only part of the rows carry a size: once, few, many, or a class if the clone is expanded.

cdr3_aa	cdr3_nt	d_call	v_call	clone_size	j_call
CASSQDSGEQYF	TGTGCCAGCAGCCAGGATAGCGGGGAGCAGTACTTC	TRBD2	TRBV3-1/TRBV3-2	NA	TRBJ2-7
CASSALGYGYTF	TGTGCCAGCAGCGCCCTCGGCTATGGCTACACCTTC	NA	TRBV3-1/TRBV3-2	NA	TRBJ1-2
CASSPRGQSSYEQYF	TGCGCCAGCAGCCCCCGGGGACAGAGCTCCTACGAGCAGTACTTC	TRBD1	TRBV5-1	NA	TRBJ2-7
CASSRLPLRTVSDIYEQYF	TGTGCCAGCAGCCGACTACCATTACGGACAGTTTCTGATATCTACGAGCAGTACTTC	NA	TRBV6-2/TRBV6-3	once	TRBJ2-7
CSAARQGSTEAFF	TGCAGCGCCGCGCGGCAGGGGAGCACTGAAGCTTTCTTT	NA	TRBV29-1	NA	TRBJ1-1
CASSPASSADTQYF	TGTGCCAGCAGCCCCGCTAGCTCAGCAGATACGCAGTATTTT	NA	TRBV9	NA	TRBJ2-3
CSDAGGMRHGYTF	TGCAGCGACGCCGGGGGTATGAGGCATGGCTACACCTTC	NA	TRBV29-1	once	TRBJ1-2
CASSSPRAETQYF	TGTGCCAGCAGCTCGCCCAGGGCGGAGACCCAGTACTTC	NA	TRBV5-4	NA	TRBJ2-5
CASSMGQGYEQYF	TGTGCCAGTAGTATGGGGCAGGGCTACGAGCAGTACTTC	NA	TRBV19	NA	TRBJ2-7
CSVERQGDEKLFF	TGCAGCGTTGAAAGACAGGGGGATGAAAAACTGTTTTTT	TRBD1	TRBV29-1	NA	TRBJ1-4
CASSLLTGGEKLFF	TGTGCCAGCAGCTTATTAACAGGGGGTGAAAAACTGTTTTTT	TRBD1	TRBV7-9	once	TRBJ1-4
CASSSGETQYF	TGTGCCAGCAGCTCCGGGGAGACCCAGTACTTC	NA	TRBV7-6	medium-sized	TRBJ2-5
CASSPGLAGFRTDTQYF	TGTGCCAGCAGCCCGGGACTAGCGGGATTCCGCACAGATACGCAGTATTTT	TRBD2	TRBV4-2	once	TRBJ2-3
CASRSGQMLGYTF	TGTGCCAGCAGGTCGGGACAGATGCTCGGCTACACCTTC	TRBD1	TRBV28	NA	TRBJ1-2
CAIRLQGGSSDTQYF	TGTGCCATCAGATTACAGGGGGGTTCATCAGATACGCAGTATTTT	TRBD1	TRBV10-3	NA	TRBJ2-3
CASSWGGPSQPQHF	TGTGCCAGCAGTTGGGGGGGGCCCTCTCAGCCCCAGCATTTT	NA	TRBV27	few	TRBJ1-5
CASSQDYPGGPTMDTQYF	TGCGCCAGCAGCCAAGACTATCCGGGGGGGCCGACAATGGATACGCAGTATTTT	TRBD2	TRBV4-1	few	TRBJ2-3
CSGAGTGFNEQFF	TGCAGCGGTGCCGGGACAGGGTTCAATGAGCAGTTCTTC	TRBD1	TRBV29-1	NA	TRBJ2-1
CASSTTGDYGYTF	TGTGCCAGCAGCACCACAGGGGACTATGGCTACACCTTC	TRBD1	TRBV9	medium-sized	TRBJ1-2
CASSPTVGHGTEAFF	TGCGCCAGCAGCCCCACGGTGGGCCATGGCACTGAAGCTTTCTTT	NA	TRBV5-1	NA	TRBJ1-1
CAWTINLYNEQFF	TGTGCCTGGACTATTAACCTATACAATGAGCAGTTCTTC	NA	TRBV30	NA	TRBJ2-1
CASSRLAGVDEQFF	TGTGCCAGCAGTAGACTAGCGGGAGTCGATGAGCAGTTCTTC	TRBD2	TRBV6-5	NA	TRBJ2-1
CASSLHSAQGYEQYF	TGTGCCAGCAGCCTCCACTCCGCCCAGGGTTACGAGCAGTACTTC	NA	TRBV11-2	NA	TRBJ2-7
CASKFLAGGLGDEQFF	TGTGCCAGCAAGTTTCTCGCGGGGGGGCTTGGGGATGAGCAGTTCTTC	TRBD2	TRBV2	NA	TRBJ2-1
CSVDSYGYTF	TGCAGCGTTGACAGCTATGGCTACACCTTC	NA	TRBV29-1	NA	TRBJ1-2
CASSLAGPSYEQYF	TGTGCCAGCAGCTTAGCGGGCCCCTCCTACGAGCAGTACTTC	NA	TRBV7-2	few	TRBJ2-7
CASTLRQGAQPQHF	TGTGCCAGTACCCTCCGGCAGGGGGCACAGCCCCAGCATTTT	TRBD1	TRBV19	NA	TRBJ1-5
CASSFRERDIQYF	TGTGCCAGCAGCTTCCGGGAAAGGGACATTCAGTACTTC	NA	TRBV5-4	NA	TRBJ2-4
CAIRTTRLTRGALREDTEAFF	TGTGCCATCAGAACGACGCGACTGACTAGAGGGGCTTTACGTGAAGACACTGAAGCTTTCTTT	NA	TRBV10-3	NA	TRBJ1-1
CASSQYTGEKLFF	TGCGCCAGCAGCCAGTATACAGGAGAAAAACTGTTTTTT	NA	TRBV4-1	NA	TRBJ1-4
CASSLGQGRTDTQYF	TGTGCCAGCAGCTTAGGACAGGGGAGAACAGATACGCAGTATTTT	TRBD1	TRBV7-9	NA	TRBJ2-3
CSVDLGGGLAGLANTGELFF	TGCAGCGTTGACCTGGGCGGAGGACTAGCGGGACTAGCGAACACCGGGGAGCTGTTTTTT	TRBD2	TRBV29-1	once	TRBJ2-2
CASSRDIAGYRFEQFF	TGTGCCAGTAGTAGGGATATAGCGGGATATAGATTTGAGCAGTTCTTC	TRBD2	TRBV19	NA	TRBJ2-1
CASSFRDTQYF	TGTGCCAGCAGTTTTAGAGATACGCAGTATTTT	NA	TRBV28	NA	TRBJ2-3
CASTRTGTGNYEQYF	TGTGCCAGCACCCGAACCGGGACAGGAAACTACGAGCAGTACTTC	TRBD1	TRBV27	once	TRBJ2-7
CASSFNNSPLHF	TGTGCCAGCAGCTTTAATAATTCACCCCTCCACTTT	NA	TRBV5-4	NA	TRBJ1-6
CASRGVAGAEDTQYF	TGTGCCAGCAGGGGGGTAGCGGGGGCAGAGGATACGCAGTATTTT	TRBD2	TRBV27	NA	TRBJ2-3
CASSLYSTSSYEQYF	TGTGCCAGCAGCTTGTATAGTACTAGCTCCTACGAGCAGTACTTC	NA	TRBV5-8	NA	TRBJ2-7
CASSLGVRGGGYNSPLHF	TGTGCCAGCAGCTTAGGGGTGCGCGGCGGCGGCTATAATTCACCCCTCCACTTT	NA	TRBV7-2	NA	TRBJ1-6
CASSPNEGPQHF	TGTGCCAGTTCCCCTAACGAGGGGCCCCAGCATTTT	NA	TRBV19	few	TRBJ1-5
CASSDGAGGNNEQFF	TGTGCCAGCAGTGACGGGGCGGGGGGCAACAATGAGCAGTTCTTC	TRBD2	TRBV6-4	few	TRBJ2-1
CASSLPPPGAGELFF	TGTGCCAGCAGTTTACCCCCCCCGGGGGCCGGGGAGCTGTTTTTT	NA	TRBV28	NA	TRBJ2-2
CASSHPGAVDGQPTF	TGTGCCAGCAGTCACCCGGGAGCGGTCGACGGTCAACCAACCTTC	NA	TRBV6-2/TRBV6-3	NA	TRBJ1-2
CASSLERGWATEAFF	TGTGCCAGCAGCCTAGAGCGGGGTTGGGCCACTGAAGCTTTCTTT	NA	TRBV7-6	NA	TRBJ1-1
CASSQDNSGGPSSYEQYF	TGTGCCAGCAGCCAAGATAATAGCGGGGGGCCGAGCTCCTACGAGCAGTACTTC	TRBD2	TRBV4-2	NA	TRBJ2-7
CASSLAAVAAGNTIYF	TGCGCCAGCAGCTTGGCGGCGGTAGCGGCTGGAAACACCATATATTTT	NA	TRBV5-1	few	TRBJ1-3